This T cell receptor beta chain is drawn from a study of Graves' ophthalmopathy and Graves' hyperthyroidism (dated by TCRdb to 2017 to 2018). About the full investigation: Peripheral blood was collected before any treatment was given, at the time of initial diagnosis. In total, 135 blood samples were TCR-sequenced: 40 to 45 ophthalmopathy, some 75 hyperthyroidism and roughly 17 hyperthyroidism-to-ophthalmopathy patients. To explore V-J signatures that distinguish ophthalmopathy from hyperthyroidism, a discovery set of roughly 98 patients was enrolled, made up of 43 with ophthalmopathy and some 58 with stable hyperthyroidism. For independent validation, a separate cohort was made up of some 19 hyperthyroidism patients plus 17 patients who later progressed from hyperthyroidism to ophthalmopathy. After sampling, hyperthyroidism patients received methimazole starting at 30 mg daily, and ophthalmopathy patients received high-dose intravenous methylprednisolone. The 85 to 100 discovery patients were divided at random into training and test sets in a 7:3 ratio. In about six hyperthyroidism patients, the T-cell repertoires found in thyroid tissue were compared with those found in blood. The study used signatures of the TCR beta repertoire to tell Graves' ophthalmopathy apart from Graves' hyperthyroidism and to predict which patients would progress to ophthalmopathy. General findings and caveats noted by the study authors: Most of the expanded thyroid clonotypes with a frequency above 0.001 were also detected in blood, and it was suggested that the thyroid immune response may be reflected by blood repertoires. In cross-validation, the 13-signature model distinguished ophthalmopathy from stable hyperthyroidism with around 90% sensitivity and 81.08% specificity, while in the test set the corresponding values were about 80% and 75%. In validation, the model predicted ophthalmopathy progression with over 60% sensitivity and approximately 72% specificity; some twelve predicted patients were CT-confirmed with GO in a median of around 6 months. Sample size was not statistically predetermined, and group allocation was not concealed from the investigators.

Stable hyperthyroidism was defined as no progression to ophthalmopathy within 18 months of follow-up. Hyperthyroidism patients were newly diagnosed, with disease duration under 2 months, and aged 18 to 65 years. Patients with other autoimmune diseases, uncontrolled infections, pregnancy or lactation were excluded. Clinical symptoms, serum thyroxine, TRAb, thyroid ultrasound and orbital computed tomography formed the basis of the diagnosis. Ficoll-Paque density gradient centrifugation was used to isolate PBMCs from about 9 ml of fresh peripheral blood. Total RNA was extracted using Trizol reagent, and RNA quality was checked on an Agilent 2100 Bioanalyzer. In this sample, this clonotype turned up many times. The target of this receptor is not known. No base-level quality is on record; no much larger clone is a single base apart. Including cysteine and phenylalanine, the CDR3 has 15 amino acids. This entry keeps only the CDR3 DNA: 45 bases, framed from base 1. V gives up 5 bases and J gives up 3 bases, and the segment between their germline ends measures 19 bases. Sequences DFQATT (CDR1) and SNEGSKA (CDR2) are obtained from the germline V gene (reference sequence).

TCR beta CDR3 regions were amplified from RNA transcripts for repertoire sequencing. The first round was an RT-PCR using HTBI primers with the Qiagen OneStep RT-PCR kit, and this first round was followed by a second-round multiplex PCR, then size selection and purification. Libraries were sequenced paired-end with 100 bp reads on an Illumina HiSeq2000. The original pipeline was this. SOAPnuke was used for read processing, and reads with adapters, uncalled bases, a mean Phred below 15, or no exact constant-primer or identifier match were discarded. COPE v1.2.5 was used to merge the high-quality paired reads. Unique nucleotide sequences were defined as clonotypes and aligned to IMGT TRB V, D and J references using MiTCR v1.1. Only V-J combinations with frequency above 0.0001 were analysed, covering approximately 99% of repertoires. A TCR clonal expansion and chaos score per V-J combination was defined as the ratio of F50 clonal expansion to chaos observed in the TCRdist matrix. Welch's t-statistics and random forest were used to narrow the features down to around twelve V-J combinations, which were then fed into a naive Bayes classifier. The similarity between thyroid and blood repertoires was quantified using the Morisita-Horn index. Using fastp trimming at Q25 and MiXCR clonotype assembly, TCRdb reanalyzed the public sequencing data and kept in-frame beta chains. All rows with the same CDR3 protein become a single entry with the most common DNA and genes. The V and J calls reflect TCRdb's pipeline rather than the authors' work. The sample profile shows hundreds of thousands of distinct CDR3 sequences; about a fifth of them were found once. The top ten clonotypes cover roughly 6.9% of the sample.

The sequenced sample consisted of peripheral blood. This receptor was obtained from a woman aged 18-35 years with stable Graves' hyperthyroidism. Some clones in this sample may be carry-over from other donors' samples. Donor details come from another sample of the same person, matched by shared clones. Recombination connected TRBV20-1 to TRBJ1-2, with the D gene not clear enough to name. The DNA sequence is TGCAGTGCTGAAGGGTCCCTCGCTCAAGACTATGGCTACACCTTC. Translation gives CSAEGSLAQDYGYTF.